This passage covers 5 T cell receptor beta chains from one sample sequenced in a study of T cells after yellow fever vaccination. MiXCR, run by TCRdb on the 5' RACE reads, gives a single entry per CDR3 protein. The data show 200,000 to 300,000 distinct CDR3 sequences, over 6.5% seen once. This specimen was CD4+ T cells sorted from PBMCs, taken on the day of the yellow fever booster vaccination. The receptors shown here come from a man in his thirties or forties who received the YFV17D yellow fever vaccine.

This clonotype came up many times. The CDR3 nucleotides read TGCAGTGTCCTTACTAGGAAAAACATTCAGTACTTC. Amino acid sequence: CSVLTRKNIQYF. The chain uses TRBV20-1 and TRBJ2-4, with a possible D match to TRBD2 (5 bases). The V end was cut by 7 bases, the J end by 4 bases, with 11 bases between. There are 12 residues in the CDR3. Germline CDR1 DFQATT, CDR2 SNEGSKA (reference sequence).

The table lists this clonotype with many counts. The chain recombines TRBV10-2 with TRBJ2-2; TRBD2 might be the D (6 bases). The CDR3 runs to 15 residues. Germline-derived CDR1 and CDR2 are WSHSY and SAAADI. V was clipped by 5 bases and J by 2 bases, with 12 bases between them. CDR3 DNA sequence: TGCGCCAGCAGTCAGACTAGAGCTAACACCGGGGAGCTGTTTTTT. Translation gives CASSQTRANTGELFF.

The sample holds many counts of this clonotype. This chain connects TRBV7-2 to TRBJ1-1, with a tentative D call TRBD1 (6 bases). Trimming shortened V by 6 bases and J by 0 bases, and 11 bases separated the two germline ends. This CDR3 has 14 amino acids. Germline values: CDR1 SGHTA, CDR2 FQGNSA. The CDR3 nucleotides read TGTGCCAGCAGACAGGGTGAGGTGAACACTGAAGCTTTCTTT. Translating it yields CASRQGEVNTEAFF. Supplemented by reference TRBV7-2 and TRBJ1-1, the full variable domain reads GAGVSQSPSNKVTEKGKDVELRCDPISGHTALYWYRQSLGQGLEFLIYFQGNSAPDKSGLPSDRFSAERTGGSVSTLTIQRTQQEDSAVYLCASRQGEVNTEAFFGQGTRLTVV.

This clonotype was detected only a few times. The chain joins TRBV20-1 to TRBJ1-4; D is undetermined. Trimming removed 3 bases at V and 8 bases at J, with 10 bases between. This CDR3 comprises 12 residues. Germline loops: CDR1 DFQATT, CDR2 SNEGSKA (reference sequence). The CDR3 spells CSASSSGEKLFF. In DNA, the CDR3 is TGCAGTGCTAGCTCAAGTGGAGAAAAACTGTTTTTT.

This clonotype was counted only a few times. V gene TRBV14 combines with J gene TRBJ2-5; 13 bases are shared with TRBD2. CDR1 is SGHDN and CDR2 is FVKESK in the germline V gene. Unmatched junction bases numbered 4, after V lost 4 bases and J lost 5 bases. CDR3 length equals 15 residues. The CDR3 DNA reads TGTGCCAGCAGCCGGGGACTAGCGGGATCGGAGACCCAGTACTTC. Its protein is CASSRGLAGSETQYF.